Below, 18 T cell receptor beta chains from the same sample are listed, as sequenced in a study of CD8 T cells in ankylosing spondylitis. Using its own MiXCR run on the 5' RACE reads, TCRdb lists one record per CDR3 protein. The sample holds roughly 230,000 distinct CDR3 sequences, more than 15% seen once. The sample was blood, either unsorted or a sorted T cell fraction (not recorded which). The receptor set was obtained from a male donor with ankylosing spondylitis or in good health (not recorded which).

This clonotype has only a few counts. The chain joins TRBV6-2 or TRBV6-3 to TRBJ2-1, with D possibly being TRBD1 (5 bases). The germline CDR1 and CDR2 sequences are MNHEY and SVGEGT. V lost 5 bases to trimming and J lost 0 bases, with 17 bases between them. This CDR3 is 17 amino acids long. In DNA form, the CDR3 reads TGTGCCAGCAGTGGACACTCCTTACTTAGCTCCTACAATGAGCAGTTCTTC. Translating gives CASSGHSLLSSYNEQFF.

The J gene is TRBJ2-3, the V gene TRBV27; D remains unclear. This CDR3 has 15 amino acids. Per germline, CDR1 MNHEY and CDR2 SMNVEV (reference sequence). V shed 3 bases and J shed 6 bases, with 16 bases lying between them. CDR3 loop: CASSLMGYSMDTQYF. CDR3 DNA: TGTGCCAGCAGTTTGATGGGCTATAGTATGGATACGCAGTATTTT.

This clonotype appeared a few times. The CDR3 DNA reads as TGTGCCAGCAGTTTAGCCGCACAGTTTTGGGCTTTCTTT. Translating it yields CASSLAAQFWAFF. V gene TRBV12-3 or TRBV12-4 combines with J gene TRBJ1-1; D not certain. The CDR3 has 13 amino acids. The V and J ends lost 0 bases and 11 bases respectively, with 13 bases between them.

V is TRBV21-1 and J is TRBJ2-1; the table calls TRBD2, which could not be checked here. TRBV21-1 is listed as a pseudogene. The CDR3 runs 13 residues. As DNA, the CDR3 is TGTGCCGGGGGGGGTAGCGGGAGTCATGAGCAGTTCTTC. Residues: CAGGGSGSHEQFF.

In this sample, this clonotype turned up many times. V and J are TRBV5-5 and TRBJ2-2; the D is unclear. This CDR3 has 15 residues. Germline V gene data show CDR1 as SGHKS and CDR2 as YYEKEE (reference sequence). Trimming shortened V by 2 bases and J by 1 base, and 9 bases separated the two germline ends. CDR3 residues: CASSFVHLNTGELFF. For the CDR3, the DNA is TGTGCCAGCAGCTTTGTTCATTTGAACACCGGGGAGCTGTTTTTT.

The chain carries TRBV7-9 and TRBJ1-6; D remains ambiguous. Germline loops: CDR1 SEHNR, CDR2 FQNEAQ (reference sequence). The CDR3 is made up of 14 amino acids. The ends were cut back, 3 bases at V and 4 bases at J, with 7 bases in the middle. The CDR3 coding sequence is TGTGCCAGCAGCTTGGAATCGTATAATTCACCCCTCCACTTT. This sequence encodes CASSLESYNSPLHF.

This clonotype was picked up many times. The chain couples TRBV9 to TRBJ2-2; D ambiguous. Looked up from germline, CDR1 is SGDLS and CDR2 is YYNGEE. This CDR3 contains 15 residues. V was trimmed by 1 base and J by 1 base, leaving 8 bases between them. The chain's CDR3 is CASSVLAGNTGELFF. CDR3 bases: TGTGCCAGCAGCGTATTGGCCGGGAACACCGGGGAGCTGTTTTTT.

Only a few counts were recorded for this clonotype. V gene TRBV4-1 combines with J gene TRBJ2-1; possibly TRBD2 for D (5 bases). The ends were cut back, 4 bases at V and 7 bases at J, with 20 bases in the middle. The CDR3 runs to 16 residues. Per germline, CDR1 MGHRA and CDR2 YSYEKL. The CDR3 sequence is CASSPYMRETSNEQFF. For the CDR3, the DNA is TGCGCCAGCAGCCCCTATATGAGGGAAACTAGTAATGAGCAGTTCTTC.

There are many counts of this clonotype. The rearrangement uses TRBV5-1 and TRBJ2-1; TRBD2 matches 12 bases. J gave up 9 bases and V 0 bases, and 7 bases lay outside the gene matches. Germline CDR1 and CDR2: SGHRS and YFSETQ. The CDR3 sequence is 16 residues long. DNA of the CDR3: TGCGCCAGCAGCTTGGAGCTAGCGGGAGGGGGAGCTGAGCAGTTCTTC. Residues: CASSLELAGGGAEQFF.

This clonotype showed up many times. The V and J genes are TRBV29-1 and TRBJ2-1; unclear D gene. The V gene lost 3 bases and the J gene lost 0 bases, with 15 bases spanning the gap. The CDR3 length is 16 residues. Germline-derived CDR1 and CDR2 are SQVTM and ANQGSEA. The CDR3 DNA reads as TGCAGCGTTGATCGCCCGGTAGGGAACTCCTACAATGAGCAGTTCTTC. Translated: CSVDRPVGNSYNEQFF.

This clonotype was observed a few times. The CDR3 nucleotides read TGCAGCGTTGAAGAGATACTAGCGGGAGGGTACAATGAGCAGTTCTTC. It translates to CSVEEILAGGYNEQFF. The chain joins TRBV29-1 to TRBJ2-1; 13 bases align to TRBD2. V lost 0 bases to trimming and J lost 4 bases; unmatched junction nucleotides: 3. Germline V lookup: CDR1 SQVTM, CDR2 ANQGSEA. The CDR3 sequence is 16 residues long.

This clonotype was observed a handful of times. The gene calls are TRBV11-2 and TRBJ2-3; 9 nucleotides align to TRBD2. This CDR3 has 16 residues. The J segment lost 2 bases and the V segment lost 0 bases, leaving 3 bases of the junction unmatched. Germline V CDR1 and CDR2: SGHAT, FQNNGV. CDR3 DNA sequence: TGTGCCAGCAGCTTAGAAGCGGGAGGCGTCACAGATACGCAGTATTTT. Amino acids: CASSLEAGGVTDTQYF. The full variable domain, in which reference TRBV11-2 and TRBJ2-3 provide the parts outside the CDR3, is EAGVAQSPRYKIIEKRQSVAFWCNPISGHATLYWYQQILGQGPKLLIQFQNNGVVDDSQLPKDRFSAERLKGVDSTLKIQPAKLEDSAVYLCASSLEAGGVTDTQYFGPGTRLTVL.

This clonotype occurred a few times. The genes are TRBV27 and TRBJ2-1; possible D gene TRBD2, 5 bases. The CDR3 length is 14 residues. Germline values: CDR1 MNHEY, CDR2 SMNVEV (reference sequence). V was shortened by 4 bases and J by 6 bases, with 13 bases between the two germline ends. This CDR3 reads CASSYGEGFNEQFF. The CDR3 nucleotides are TGTGCCAGCAGTTATGGAGAGGGTTTCAATGAGCAGTTCTTC.

The J gene is TRBJ2-7, the V gene TRBV4-1; maybe TRBD2 (5 bases). The CDR3 spans 16 residues. Germline V CDR1 and CDR2: MGHRA, YSYEKL. Trimming left V 1 base short and J 7 bases short, with 20 bases between. CDR3 loop: CASSQGGFAPVGEQYF. The CDR3 DNA follows: TGCGCCAGCAGCCAAGGAGGGTTCGCCCCCGTGGGAGAGCAGTACTTC.

The gene calls are TRBV5-5 and TRBJ2-5, with a tentative D call TRBD2 (5 bases). V was pared by 0 bases and J by 7 bases, with 13 bases between. The germline CDR1 and CDR2 sequences are SGHKS and YYEKEE (reference sequence). The CDR3 runs to 14 residues. The CDR3 sequence is CASSLAYGDRTQYF. CDR3 sequence (DNA): TGTGCCAGCAGCTTGGCGTACGGGGATAGGACCCAGTACTTC.

This chain connects TRBV10-1 to TRBJ2-3; 7 bases map to TRBD1. CDR3 length equals 13 residues. Germline V gives CDR1 WNHNN, CDR2 SYGVQD (reference sequence). V gave up 6 bases and J gave up 4 bases; unmatched junction bases: 4. Here the CDR3 reads CASRDRVPDTQYF. In DNA, the CDR3 is TGCGCCAGCAGAGACAGGGTACCAGATACGCAGTATTTT.

The CDR3 region has the DNA TGTGCCAGCAGCTCGACCGGGACTAGCTCAGATACGCAGTATTTT. Translation: CASSSTGTSSDTQYF. This chain uses TRBV7-3 with TRBJ2-3; 9 bases are a match to TRBD2. CDR3 size: 15 residues. The junction had 6 bases not matched to a gene; V was cut back by 4 bases and J by 4 bases. Germline values: CDR1 SGHTA, CDR2 FQGTGA.

The rearrangement links TRBV7-2 to TRBJ2-3; 14 bases map to TRBD2. J gave up 8 bases and V 5 bases, and 3 bases lay outside the gene matches. CDR3 length: 14 residues. From germline, CDR1 is SGHTA and CDR2 FQGNSA. Written as DNA, the CDR3 is TGTGCCAGCAGCGCCGGGACTAGCGGGAGTACGCAGTATTTT. Translation gives CASSAGTSGSTQYF.